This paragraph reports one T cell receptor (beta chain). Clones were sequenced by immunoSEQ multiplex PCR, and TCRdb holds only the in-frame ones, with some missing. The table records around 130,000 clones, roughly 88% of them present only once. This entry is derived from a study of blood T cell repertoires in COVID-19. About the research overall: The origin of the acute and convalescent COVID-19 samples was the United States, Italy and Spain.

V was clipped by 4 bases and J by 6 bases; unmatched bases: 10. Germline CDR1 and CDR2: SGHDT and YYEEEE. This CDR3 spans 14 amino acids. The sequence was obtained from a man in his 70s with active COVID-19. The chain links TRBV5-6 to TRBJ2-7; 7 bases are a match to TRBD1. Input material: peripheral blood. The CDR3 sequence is CASSQTGNPGEQYF. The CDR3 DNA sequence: TGTGCCAGCAGCCAGACAGGGAATCCAGGCGAGCAGTACTTC.